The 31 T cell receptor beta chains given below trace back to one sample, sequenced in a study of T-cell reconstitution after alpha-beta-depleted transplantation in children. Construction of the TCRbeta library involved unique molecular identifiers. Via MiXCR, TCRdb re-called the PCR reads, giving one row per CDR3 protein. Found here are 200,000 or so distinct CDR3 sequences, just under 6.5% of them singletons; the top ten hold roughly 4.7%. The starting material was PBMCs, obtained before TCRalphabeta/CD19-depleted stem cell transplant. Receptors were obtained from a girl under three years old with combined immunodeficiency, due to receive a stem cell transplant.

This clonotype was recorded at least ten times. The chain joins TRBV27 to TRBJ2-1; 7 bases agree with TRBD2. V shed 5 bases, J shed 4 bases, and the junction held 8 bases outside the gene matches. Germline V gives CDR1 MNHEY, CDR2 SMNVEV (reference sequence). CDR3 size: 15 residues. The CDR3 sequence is CASSPRPAGYNEQFF. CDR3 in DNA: TGTGCCAGCAGTCCACGGCCAGCGGGGTACAATGAGCAGTTCTTC.

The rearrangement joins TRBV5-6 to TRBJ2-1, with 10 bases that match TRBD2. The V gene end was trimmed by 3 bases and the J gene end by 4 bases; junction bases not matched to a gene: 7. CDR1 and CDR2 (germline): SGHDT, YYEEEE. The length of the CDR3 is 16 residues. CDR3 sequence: CASSYSSGGLYNEQFF. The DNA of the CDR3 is TGTGCCAGCAGCTACAGTAGCGGGGGGCTTTACAATGAGCAGTTCTTC.

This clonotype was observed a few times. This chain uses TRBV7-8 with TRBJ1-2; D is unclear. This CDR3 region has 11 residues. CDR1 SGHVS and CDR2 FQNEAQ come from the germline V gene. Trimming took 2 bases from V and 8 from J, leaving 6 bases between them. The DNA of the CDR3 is TGTGCCAGCAGCTTACTTTTCGGCTACACCTTC. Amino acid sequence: CASSLLFGYTF.

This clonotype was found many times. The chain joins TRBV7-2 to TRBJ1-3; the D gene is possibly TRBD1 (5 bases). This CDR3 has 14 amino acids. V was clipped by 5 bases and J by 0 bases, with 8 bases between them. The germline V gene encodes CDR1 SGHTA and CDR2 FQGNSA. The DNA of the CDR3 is TGTGCCAGCAGCGAGGGGTTCTCTGGAAACACCATATATTTT. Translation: CASSEGFSGNTIYF.

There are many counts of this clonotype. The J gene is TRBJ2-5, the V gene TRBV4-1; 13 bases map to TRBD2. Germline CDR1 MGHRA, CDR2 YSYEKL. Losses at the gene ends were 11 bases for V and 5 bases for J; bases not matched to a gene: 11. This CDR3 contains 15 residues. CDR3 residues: CASGLAGELGETQYF. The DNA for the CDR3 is TGCGCCTCAGGACTAGCGGGGGAACTTGGGGAGACCCAGTACTTC.

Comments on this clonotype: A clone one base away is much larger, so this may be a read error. The CDR3, as DNA: TGTGCCAGCAGTGAATCCGTCGGGAGTGAGAATGAGCGGTTCTTC. Translated, it gives CASSESVGSENERFF. The chain has TRBV25-1 and TRBJ2-1; D may be TRBD2 (6 bases). Germline loops: CDR1 MGHDK, CDR2 SYGVNS. The CDR3 has 15 amino acids.

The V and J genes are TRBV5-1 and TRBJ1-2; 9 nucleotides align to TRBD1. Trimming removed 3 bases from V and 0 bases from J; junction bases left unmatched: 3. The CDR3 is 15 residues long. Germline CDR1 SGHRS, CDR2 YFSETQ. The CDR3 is CASSSDRGSNYGYTF. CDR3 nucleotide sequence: TGCGCCAGCAGCTCCGACAGGGGGTCTAACTATGGCTACACCTTC.

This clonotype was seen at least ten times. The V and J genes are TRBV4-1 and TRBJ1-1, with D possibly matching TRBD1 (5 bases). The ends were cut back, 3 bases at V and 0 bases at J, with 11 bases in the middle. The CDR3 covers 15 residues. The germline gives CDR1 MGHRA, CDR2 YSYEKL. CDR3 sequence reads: CASSQVTEMNTEAFF. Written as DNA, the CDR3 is TGCGCCAGCAGCCAGGTGACAGAGATGAACACTGAAGCTTTCTTT.

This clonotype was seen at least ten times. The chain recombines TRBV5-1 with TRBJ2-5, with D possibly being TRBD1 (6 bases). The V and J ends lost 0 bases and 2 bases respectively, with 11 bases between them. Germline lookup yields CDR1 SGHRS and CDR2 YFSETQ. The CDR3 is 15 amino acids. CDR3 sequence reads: CASSLGQGRQETQYF. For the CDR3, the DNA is TGCGCCAGCAGCTTGGGGCAGGGGCGACAAGAGACCCAGTACTTC.

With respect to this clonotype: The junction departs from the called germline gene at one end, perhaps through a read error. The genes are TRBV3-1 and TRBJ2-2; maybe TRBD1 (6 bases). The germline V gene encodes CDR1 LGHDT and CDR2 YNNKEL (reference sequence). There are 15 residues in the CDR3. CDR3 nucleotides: TGTGCCTGCAGCCAGGGGCAGGGTGTTACCGGGGAGCTGTTTTTT. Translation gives CACSQGQGVTGELFF.

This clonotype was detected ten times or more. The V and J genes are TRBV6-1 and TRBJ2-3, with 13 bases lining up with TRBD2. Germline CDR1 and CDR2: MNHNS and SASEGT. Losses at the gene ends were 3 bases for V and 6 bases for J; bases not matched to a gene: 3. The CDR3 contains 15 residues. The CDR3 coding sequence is TGTGCCAGCAGTGAGGGGACTAGCGGGGTTGATACGCAGTATTTT. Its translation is CASSEGTSGVDTQYF.

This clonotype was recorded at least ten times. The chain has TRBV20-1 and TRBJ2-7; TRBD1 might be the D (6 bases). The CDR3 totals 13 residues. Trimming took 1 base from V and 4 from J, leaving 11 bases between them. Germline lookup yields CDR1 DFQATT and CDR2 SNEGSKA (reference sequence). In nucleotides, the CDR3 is TGCAGTGCTAGAGGCCAGGGGATATACGAGCAGTACTTC. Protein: CSARGQGIYEQYF.

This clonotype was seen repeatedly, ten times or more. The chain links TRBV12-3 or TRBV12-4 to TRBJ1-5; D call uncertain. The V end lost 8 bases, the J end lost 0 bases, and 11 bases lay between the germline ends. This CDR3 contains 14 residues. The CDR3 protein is CASRGWNSNQPQHF. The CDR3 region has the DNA TGTGCCAGCCGGGGTTGGAATAGCAATCAGCCCCAGCATTTT.

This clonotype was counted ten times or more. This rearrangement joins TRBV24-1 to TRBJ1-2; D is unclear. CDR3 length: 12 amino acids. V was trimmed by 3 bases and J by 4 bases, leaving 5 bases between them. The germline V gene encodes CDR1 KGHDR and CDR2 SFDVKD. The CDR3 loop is CATSDVVYGYTF. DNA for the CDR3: TGTGCCACCAGTGATGTGGTCTATGGCTACACCTTC.

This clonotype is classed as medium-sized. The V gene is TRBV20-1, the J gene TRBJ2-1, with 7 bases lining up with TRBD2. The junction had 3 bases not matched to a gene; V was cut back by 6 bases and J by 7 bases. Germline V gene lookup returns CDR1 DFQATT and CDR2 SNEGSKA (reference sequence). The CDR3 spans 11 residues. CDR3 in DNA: TGCAGTGCGGGGCGGGGGAATGAGCAGTTCTTC. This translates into CSAGRGNEQFF.

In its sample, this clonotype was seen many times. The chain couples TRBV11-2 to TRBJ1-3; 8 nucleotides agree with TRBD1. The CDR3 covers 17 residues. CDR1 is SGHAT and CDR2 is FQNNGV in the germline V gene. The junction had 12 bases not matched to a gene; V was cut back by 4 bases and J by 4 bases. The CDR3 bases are TGTGCCAGCAGCTCCCTACCCCAGGGGGCGCGGGGAAACACCATATATTTT. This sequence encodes CASSSLPQGARGNTIYF.

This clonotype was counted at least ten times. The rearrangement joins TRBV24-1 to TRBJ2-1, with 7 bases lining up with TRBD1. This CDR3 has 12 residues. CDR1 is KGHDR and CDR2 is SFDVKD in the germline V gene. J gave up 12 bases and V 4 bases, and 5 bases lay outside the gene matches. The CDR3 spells CATSDLGQMQFF. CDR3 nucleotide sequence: TGTGCCACCAGTGACCTGGGACAGATGCAGTTCTTC.

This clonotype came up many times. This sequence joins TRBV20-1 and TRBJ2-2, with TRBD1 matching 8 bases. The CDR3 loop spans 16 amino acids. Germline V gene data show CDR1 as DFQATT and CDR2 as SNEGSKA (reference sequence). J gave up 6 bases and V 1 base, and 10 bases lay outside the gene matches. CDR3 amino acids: CSARGVGDRFAGELFF. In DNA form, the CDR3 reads TGCAGTGCTAGAGGGGTTGGGGACAGGTTCGCCGGGGAGCTGTTTTTT.

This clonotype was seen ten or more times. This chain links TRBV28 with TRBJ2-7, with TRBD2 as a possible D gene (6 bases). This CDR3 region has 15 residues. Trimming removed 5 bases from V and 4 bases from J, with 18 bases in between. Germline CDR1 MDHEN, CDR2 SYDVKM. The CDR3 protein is CASSGTWRALYEQYF. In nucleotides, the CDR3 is TGTGCCAGCAGTGGGACTTGGAGGGCGTTATACGAGCAGTACTTC.

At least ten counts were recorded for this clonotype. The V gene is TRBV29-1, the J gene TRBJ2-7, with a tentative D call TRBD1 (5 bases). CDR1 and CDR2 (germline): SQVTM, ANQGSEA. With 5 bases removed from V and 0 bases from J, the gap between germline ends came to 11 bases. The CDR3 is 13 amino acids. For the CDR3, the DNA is TGCAGCGTTCCCGACAGTAGCTCCTACGAGCAGTACTTC. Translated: CSVPDSSSYEQYF.

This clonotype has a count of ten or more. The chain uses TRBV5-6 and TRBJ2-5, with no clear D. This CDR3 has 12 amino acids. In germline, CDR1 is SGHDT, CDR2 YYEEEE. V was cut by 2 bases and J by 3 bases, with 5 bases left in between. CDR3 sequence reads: CASSLQKETQYF. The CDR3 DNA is TGTGCCAGCAGCTTACAGAAAGAGACCCAGTACTTC.

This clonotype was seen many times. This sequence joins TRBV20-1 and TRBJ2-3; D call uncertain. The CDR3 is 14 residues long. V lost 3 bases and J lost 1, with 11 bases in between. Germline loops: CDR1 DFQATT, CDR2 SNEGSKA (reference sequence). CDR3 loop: CSASFLQGTDTQYF. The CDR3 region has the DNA TGCAGTGCTAGCTTTCTCCAAGGCACAGATACGCAGTATTTT.

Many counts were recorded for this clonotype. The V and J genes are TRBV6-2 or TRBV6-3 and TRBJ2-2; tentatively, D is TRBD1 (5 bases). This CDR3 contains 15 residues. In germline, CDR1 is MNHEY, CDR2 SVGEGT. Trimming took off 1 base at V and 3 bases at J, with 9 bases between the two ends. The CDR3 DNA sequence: TGTGCCAGCAGTTACTTATCGACAGACACCGGGGAGCTGTTTTTT. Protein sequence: CASSYLSTDTGELFF.

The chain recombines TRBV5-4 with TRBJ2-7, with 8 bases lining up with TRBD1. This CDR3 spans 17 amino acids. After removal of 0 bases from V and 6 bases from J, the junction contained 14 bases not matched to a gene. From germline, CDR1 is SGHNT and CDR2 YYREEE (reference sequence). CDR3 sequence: CASSLGPTSRQGAEQYF. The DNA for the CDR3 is TGTGCCAGCAGCTTGGGTCCCACTAGTCGTCAGGGGGCCGAGCAGTACTTC.

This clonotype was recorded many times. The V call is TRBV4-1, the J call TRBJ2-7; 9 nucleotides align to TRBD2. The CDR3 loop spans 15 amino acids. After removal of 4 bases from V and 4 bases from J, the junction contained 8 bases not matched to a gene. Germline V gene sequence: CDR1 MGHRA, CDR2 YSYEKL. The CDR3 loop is CASSPGLAGLYEQYF. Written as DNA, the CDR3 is TGCGCCAGCAGCCCCGGTCTAGCGGGGTTATACGAGCAGTACTTC.

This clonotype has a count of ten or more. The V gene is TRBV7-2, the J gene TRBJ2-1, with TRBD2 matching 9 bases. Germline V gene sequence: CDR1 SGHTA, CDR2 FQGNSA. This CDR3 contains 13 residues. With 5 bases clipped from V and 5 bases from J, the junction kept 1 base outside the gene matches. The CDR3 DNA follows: TGTGCCAGCAGCAGCGGGAGGAACAATGAGCAGTTCTTC. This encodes CASSSGRNNEQFF. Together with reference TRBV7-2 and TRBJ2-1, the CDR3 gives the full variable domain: GAGVSQSPSNKVTEKGKDVELRCDPISGHTALYWYRQSLGQGLEFLIYFQGNSAPDKSGLPSDRFSAERTGGSVSTLTIQRTQQEDSAVYLCASSSGRNNEQFFGPGTRLTVL.

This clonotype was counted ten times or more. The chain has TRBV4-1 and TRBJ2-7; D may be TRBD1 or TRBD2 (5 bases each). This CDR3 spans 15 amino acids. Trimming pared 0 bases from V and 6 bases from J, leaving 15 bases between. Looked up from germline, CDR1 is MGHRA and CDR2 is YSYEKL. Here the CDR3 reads CASSQDPKGPTEQYF. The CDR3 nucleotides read TGCGCCAGCAGCCAAGACCCCAAGGGACCCACCGAGCAGTACTTC.

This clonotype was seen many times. This CDR3 reads CASSSLGVSYEQYF. The CDR3, as DNA: TGTGCCAGCAGTAGCTTAGGGGTCTCCTACGAGCAGTACTTC. The V gene is TRBV28, the J gene TRBJ2-7; possible D gene TRBD1, 5 bases. Germline-derived CDR1 and CDR2 are MDHEN and SYDVKM. The CDR3 contains 14 residues. The germline V and J ends were trimmed by 5 bases and 0 bases, with 11 bases remaining between them.

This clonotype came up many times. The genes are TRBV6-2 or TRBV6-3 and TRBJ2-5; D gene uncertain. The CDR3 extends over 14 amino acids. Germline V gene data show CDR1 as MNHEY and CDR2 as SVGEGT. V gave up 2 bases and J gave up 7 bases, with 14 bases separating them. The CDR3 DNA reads TGTGCCAGCAGTTACGGTTCGGGTATGGCGACCCAGTACTTC. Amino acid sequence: CASSYGSGMATQYF.

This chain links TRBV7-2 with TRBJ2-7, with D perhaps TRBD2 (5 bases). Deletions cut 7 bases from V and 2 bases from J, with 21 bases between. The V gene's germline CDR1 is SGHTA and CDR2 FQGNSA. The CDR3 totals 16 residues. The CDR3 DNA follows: TGTGCCAGCATCCTTGGCGGGCACCGCCCCCCCTACGAGCAGTACTTC. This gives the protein CASILGGHRPPYEQYF.

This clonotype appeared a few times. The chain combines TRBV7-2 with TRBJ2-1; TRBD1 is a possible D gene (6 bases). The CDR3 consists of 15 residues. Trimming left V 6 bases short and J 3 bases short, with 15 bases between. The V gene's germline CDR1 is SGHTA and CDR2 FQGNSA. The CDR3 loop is CASSSGTSVYNEQFF. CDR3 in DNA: TGTGCCAGCAGTTCCGGGACAAGCGTCTACAATGAGCAGTTCTTC.